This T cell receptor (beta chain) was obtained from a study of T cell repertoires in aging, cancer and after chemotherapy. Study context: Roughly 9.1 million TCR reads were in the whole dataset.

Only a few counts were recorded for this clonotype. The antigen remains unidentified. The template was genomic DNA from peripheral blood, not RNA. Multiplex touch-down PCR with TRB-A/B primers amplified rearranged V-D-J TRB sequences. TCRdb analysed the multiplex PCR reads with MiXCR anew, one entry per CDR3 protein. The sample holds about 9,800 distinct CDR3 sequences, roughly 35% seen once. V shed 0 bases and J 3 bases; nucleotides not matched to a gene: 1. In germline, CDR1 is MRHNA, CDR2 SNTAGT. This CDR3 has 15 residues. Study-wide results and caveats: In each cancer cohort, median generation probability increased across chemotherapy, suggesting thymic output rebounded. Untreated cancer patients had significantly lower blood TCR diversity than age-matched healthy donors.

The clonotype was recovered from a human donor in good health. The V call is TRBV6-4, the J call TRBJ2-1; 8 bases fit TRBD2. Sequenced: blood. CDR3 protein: CASSDSGTSYNEQFF. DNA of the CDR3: TGTGCCAGCAGTGACTCCGGGACTAGCTACAATGAGCAGTTCTTC.